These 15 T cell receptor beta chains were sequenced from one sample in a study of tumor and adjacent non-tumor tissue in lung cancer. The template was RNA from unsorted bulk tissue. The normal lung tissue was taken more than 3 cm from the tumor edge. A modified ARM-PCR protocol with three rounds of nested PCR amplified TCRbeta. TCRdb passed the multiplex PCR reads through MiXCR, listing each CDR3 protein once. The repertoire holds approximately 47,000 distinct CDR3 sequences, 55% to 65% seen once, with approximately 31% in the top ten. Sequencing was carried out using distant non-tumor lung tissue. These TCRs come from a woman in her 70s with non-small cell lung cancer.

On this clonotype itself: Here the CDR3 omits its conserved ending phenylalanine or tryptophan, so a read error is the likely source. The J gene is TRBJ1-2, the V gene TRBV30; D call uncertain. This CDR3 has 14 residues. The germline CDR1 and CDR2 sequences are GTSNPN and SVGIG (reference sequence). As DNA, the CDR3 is TGTGTCGGCCTGCAGAGGGCGGCTAACTATGGCTACACCTCC. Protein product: CVGLQRAANYGYTS.

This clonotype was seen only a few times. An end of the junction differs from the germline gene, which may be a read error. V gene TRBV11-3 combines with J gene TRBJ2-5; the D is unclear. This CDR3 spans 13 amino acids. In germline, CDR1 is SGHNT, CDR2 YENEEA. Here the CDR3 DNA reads TGTGCCAGCTGCTTAAGCAGGTTAGAGACCCAGTACTTC. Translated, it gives CASCLSRLETQYF.

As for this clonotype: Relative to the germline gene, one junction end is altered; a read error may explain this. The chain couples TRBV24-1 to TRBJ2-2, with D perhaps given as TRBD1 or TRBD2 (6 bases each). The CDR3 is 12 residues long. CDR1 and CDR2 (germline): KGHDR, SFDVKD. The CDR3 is CATSARDRELFF. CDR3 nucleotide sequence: TGTGCCACTAGTGCGCGGGACAGGGAGCTGTTTTTT.

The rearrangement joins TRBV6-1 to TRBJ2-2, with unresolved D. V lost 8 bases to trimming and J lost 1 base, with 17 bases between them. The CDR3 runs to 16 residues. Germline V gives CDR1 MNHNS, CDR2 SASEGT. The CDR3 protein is CASCGRGTVNTGELFF. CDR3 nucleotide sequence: TGTGCCAGCTGTGGGCGAGGAACGGTGAACACCGGGGAGCTGTTTTTT.

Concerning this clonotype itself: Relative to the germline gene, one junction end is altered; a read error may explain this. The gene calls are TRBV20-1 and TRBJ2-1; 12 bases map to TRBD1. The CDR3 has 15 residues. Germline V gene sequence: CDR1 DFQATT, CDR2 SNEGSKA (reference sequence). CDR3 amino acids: CSAEPGTGGLNEQLF. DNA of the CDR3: TGCAGTGCCGAACCAGGGACAGGGGGCCTCAATGAGCAGTTGTTC.

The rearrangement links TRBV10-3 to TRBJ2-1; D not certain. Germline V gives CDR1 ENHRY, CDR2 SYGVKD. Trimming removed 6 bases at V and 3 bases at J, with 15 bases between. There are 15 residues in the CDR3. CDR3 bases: TGTGCCATCAGCTTGACATGGGCCCTCTACAATGAGCAGTTCTTC. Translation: CAISLTWALYNEQFF.

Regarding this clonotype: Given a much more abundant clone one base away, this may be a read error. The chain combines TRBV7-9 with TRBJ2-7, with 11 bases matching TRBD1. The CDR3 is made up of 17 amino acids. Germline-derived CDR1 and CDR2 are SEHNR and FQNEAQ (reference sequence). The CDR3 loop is CVSSFGGGQGVLYEQYF. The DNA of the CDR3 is TGTGTCAGCAGCTTTGGCGGGGGACAGGGGGTACTCTACGAGCAGTACTTC.

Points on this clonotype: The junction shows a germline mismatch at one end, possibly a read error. The CDR3 sequence is CGSSLEGISQVTQYF. DNA for the CDR3: TGTGGCAGCAGCTTGGAGGGGATATCACAAGTGACCCAGTACTTC. This sequence joins TRBV5-4 and TRBJ2-5, with D maybe TRBD2 (6 bases). The CDR3 sequence is 15 residues long. Germline V lookup: CDR1 SGHNT, CDR2 YYREEE (reference sequence).

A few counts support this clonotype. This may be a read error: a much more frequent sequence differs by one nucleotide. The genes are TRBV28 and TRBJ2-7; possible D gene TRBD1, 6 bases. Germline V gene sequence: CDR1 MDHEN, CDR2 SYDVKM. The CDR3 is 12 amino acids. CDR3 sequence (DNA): TGTGTCAGCCAGGGGAATCTCTACGAGCAGTACTTC. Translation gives CVSQGNLYEQYF.

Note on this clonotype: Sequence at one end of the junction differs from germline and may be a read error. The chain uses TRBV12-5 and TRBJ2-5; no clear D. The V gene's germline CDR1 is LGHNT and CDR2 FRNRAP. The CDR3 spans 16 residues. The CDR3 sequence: CPSGLYPGTSQETQYF. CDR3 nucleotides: TGTCCTAGTGGTTTGTATCCAGGTACCTCGCAGGAGACCCAGTACTTC.

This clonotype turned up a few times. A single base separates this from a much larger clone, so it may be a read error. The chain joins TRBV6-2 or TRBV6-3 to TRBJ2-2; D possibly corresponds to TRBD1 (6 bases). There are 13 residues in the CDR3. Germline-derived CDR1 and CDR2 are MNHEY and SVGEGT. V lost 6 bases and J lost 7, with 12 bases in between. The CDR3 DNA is TGTGCCAGCAGCCTGGACAGCATCGGGGAGCTGTTTTTT. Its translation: CASSLDSIGELFF.

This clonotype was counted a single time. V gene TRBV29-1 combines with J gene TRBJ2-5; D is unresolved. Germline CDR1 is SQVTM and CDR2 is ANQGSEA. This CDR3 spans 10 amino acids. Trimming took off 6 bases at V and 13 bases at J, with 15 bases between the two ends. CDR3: CSVHQETRYF. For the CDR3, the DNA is TGCAGCGTGCACCAAGAGACTCGGTACTTC.

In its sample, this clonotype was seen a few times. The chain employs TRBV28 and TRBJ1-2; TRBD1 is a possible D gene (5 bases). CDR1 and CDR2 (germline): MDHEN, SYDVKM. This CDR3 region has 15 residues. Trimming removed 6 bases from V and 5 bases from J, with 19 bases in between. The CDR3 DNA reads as TGTGCCAGCAGCAAGCCTCGGTGCAGGGATTATGGCTACACCTTC. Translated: CASSKPRCRDYGYTF.

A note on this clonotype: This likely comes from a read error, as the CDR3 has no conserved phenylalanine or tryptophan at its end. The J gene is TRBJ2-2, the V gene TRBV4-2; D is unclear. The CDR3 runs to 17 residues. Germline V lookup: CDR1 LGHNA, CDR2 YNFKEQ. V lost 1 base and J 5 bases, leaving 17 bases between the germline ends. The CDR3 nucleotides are TGTGCCAGCAGCCAAGTTTCTAGTGGGTGGATTACCGGGGAGCTGTTTATT. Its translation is CASSQVSSGWITGELFI.

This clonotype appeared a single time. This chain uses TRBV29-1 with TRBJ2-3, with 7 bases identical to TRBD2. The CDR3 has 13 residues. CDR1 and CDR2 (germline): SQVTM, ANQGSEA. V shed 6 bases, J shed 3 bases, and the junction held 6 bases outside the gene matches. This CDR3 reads CSVWTSGTDTQYF. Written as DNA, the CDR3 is TGCAGCGTCTGGACTAGTGGTACAGATACGCAGTATTTT.